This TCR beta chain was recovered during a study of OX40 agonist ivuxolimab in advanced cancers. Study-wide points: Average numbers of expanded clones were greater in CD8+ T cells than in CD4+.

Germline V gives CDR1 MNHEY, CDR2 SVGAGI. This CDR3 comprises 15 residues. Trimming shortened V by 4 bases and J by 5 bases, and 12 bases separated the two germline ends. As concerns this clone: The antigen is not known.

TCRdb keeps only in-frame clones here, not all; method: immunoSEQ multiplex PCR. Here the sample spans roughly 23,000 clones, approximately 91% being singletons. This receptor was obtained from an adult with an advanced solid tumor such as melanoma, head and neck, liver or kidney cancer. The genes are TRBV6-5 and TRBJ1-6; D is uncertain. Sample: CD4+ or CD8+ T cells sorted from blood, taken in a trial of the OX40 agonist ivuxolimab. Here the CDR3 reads CASSWWTGNNSPLHF. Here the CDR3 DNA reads TGTGCCAGCAGTTGGTGGACCGGGAATAATTCACCCCTCCACTTT.